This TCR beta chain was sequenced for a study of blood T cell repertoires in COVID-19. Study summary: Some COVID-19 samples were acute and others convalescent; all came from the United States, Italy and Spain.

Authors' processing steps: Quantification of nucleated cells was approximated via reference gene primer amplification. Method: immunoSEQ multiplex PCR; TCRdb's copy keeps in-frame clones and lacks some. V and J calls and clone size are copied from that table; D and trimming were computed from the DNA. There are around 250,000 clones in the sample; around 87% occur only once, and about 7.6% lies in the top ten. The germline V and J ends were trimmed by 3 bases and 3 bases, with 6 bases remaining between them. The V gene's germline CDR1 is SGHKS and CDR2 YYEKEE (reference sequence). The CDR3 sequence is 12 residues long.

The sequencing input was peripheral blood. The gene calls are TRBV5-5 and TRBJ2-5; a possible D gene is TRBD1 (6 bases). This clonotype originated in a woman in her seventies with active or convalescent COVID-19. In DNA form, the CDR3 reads TGTGCCAGCAGCTACAGGGAAGAGACCCAGTACTTC. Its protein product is CASSYREETQYF.